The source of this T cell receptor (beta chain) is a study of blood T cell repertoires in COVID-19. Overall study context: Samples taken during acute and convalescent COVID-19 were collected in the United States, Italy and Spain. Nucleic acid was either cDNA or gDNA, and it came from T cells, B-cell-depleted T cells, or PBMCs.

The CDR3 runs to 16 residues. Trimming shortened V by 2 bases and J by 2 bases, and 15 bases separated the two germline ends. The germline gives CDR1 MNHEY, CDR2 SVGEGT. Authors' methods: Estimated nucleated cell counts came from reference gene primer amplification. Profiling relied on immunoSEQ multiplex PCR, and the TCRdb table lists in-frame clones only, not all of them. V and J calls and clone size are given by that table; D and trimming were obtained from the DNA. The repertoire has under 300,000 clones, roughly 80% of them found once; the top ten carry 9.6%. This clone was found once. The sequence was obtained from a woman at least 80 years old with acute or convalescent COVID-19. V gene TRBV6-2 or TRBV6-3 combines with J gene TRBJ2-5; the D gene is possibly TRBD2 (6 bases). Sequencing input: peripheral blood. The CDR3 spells CASSYLLTRKQETQYF. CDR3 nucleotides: TGTGCCAGCAGTTACCTCCTGACTAGGAAGCAAGAGACCCAGTACTTC.